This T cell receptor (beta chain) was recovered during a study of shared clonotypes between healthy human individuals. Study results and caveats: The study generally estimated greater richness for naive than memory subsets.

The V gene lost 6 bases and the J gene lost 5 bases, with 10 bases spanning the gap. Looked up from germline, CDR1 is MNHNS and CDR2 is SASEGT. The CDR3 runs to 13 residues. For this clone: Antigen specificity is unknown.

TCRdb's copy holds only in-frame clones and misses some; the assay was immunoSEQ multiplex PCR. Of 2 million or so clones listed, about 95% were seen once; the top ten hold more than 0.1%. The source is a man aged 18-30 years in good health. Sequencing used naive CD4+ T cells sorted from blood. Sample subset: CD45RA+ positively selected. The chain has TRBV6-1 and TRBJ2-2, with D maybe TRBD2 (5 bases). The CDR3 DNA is TGTGCCAGCAGCGGGAACCCTACCGGGGAGCTGTTTTTT. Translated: CASSGNPTGELFF.